A single sample is the source of the 18 T cell receptor beta chains below, sequenced in a study of control samples from healthy donors and cancer patients. Repertoires were generated with immunoSEQ multiplex PCR, while TCRdb's copy carries only in-frame clones and drops some. The sample includes approximately 90,000 clones, about 89% of them seen just once. The material sequenced was blood. All receptors derive from a man aged 25 to 45 in good health.

In the case of this clone: This CDR3 is also generated by other DNA sequences in the sample. The CDR3 region is CASSLVAEETQYF. CDR3 nucleotides: TGTGCCAGCAGCTTGGTGGCAGAAGAGACCCAGTACTTC. This chain uses TRBV5-4 with TRBJ2-5, with D unresolved. CDR1 and CDR2 (germline): SGHNT, YYREEE (reference sequence). CDR3 length equals 13 residues. V was trimmed by 0 bases and J by 3 bases, leaving 6 bases between them.

This chain joins TRBV7-8 and TRBJ2-7; the match to TRBD1 covers 8 bases. Germline loops: CDR1 SGHVS, CDR2 FQNEAQ. The V and J ends lost 1 base and 3 bases, in that order; junction bases with no gene match: 11. The CDR3 consists of 17 residues. The CDR3 spells CASSLEYDRGEYYEQYF. The CDR3, as DNA: TGTGCCAGCAGCTTAGAGTACGACAGGGGAGAGTACTACGAGCAGTACTTC.

CDR3: CSARGPEAFF. The DNA for the CDR3 is TGCAGTGCCCGTGGTCCTGAAGCTTTCTTT. V is TRBV20-1 and J is TRBJ1-1, with D unclear. The V and J ends lost 6 bases and 6 bases respectively, with 8 bases between them. Looked up from germline, CDR1 is DFQATT and CDR2 is SNEGSKA (reference sequence). CDR3 length: 10 residues.

The rearrangement uses TRBV14 and TRBJ2-7, with D unclear. V lost 5 bases and J 4 bases, leaving 12 bases between the germline ends. CDR3 size: 13 residues. Germline CDR1 reads SGHDN; CDR2 reads FVKESK. The CDR3 DNA sequence: TGTGCCAGCAGCTTGGAACGGATGTACGAGCAGTACTTC. As protein: CASSLERMYEQYF.

The chain couples TRBV6-5 to TRBJ2-5; 7 nucleotides match TRBD2. The CDR3 has 16 amino acids. Germline CDR1 reads MNHEY; CDR2 reads SVGAGI. Germline trimming cut 0 bases from V and 5 bases from J; bases unmatched to any gene: 9. The CDR3 region has the DNA TGTGCCAGCAGTTACTCGAATACAGCGGGGACTGAGACCCAGTACTTC. The encoded protein is CASSYSNTAGTETQYF.

The J gene is TRBJ1-1, the V gene TRBV12-5; D perhaps matches TRBD1 (6 bases). There are 14 residues in the CDR3. V was trimmed by 0 bases and J by 5 bases, leaving 10 bases between them. Germline CDR1 and CDR2: LGHNT and FRNRAP. This CDR3 is CASGLVSGQTEAFF. CDR3 coding DNA: TGTGCTAGTGGTTTGGTCTCGGGACAAACTGAAGCTTTCTTT. Looking up the rest from reference TRBV12-5 and TRBJ1-1 gives the full variable domain: DARVTQTPRHKVTEMGQEVTMRCQPILGHNTVFWYRQTMMQGLELLAYFRNRAPLDDSGMPKDRFSAEMPDATLATLKIQPSEPRDSAVYFCASGLVSGQTEAFFGQGTRLTVV.

The V gene is TRBV2, the J gene TRBJ1-4; tentative D call: TRBD1 (5 bases). The V gene's germline CDR1 is SNHLY and CDR2 FYNNEI. V shed 6 bases and J shed 7 bases, with 15 bases lying between them. The CDR3 has 14 amino acids. CDR3 sequence: CASRIGAFSEKLFF. The CDR3 DNA is TGTGCCAGCAGGATCGGGGCCTTCAGTGAAAAACTGTTTTTT.

The V call is TRBV6-6, the J call TRBJ2-5, with 9 bases fitting TRBD2. The CDR3 sequence is 15 residues long. CDR1 is MNHNY, CDR2 SVGAGI, per germline (reference sequence). The J segment lost 4 bases and the V segment lost 2 bases, leaving 5 bases of the junction unmatched. CDR3 residues: CASSYLSGGVETQYF. The CDR3, as DNA: TGTGCCAGCAGTTACCTTAGCGGGGGAGTAGAGACCCAGTACTTC.

The gene calls are TRBV7-2 and TRBJ2-5; D call uncertain. The CDR3 consists of 13 residues. Germline values: CDR1 SGHTA, CDR2 FQGNSA. The V end was cut by 5 bases, the J end by 1 base, with 8 bases between. The CDR3 DNA is TGTGCCAGCAGCCCCGGCCCCCAAGAGACCCAGTACTTC. Translation: CASSPGPQETQYF.

The chain combines TRBV7-8 with TRBJ2-3, with TRBD2 matching over 8 bases. V trimming: 4 bases; J trimming: 1 base; junction bases outside the gene matches: 4. This CDR3 region has 15 residues. Germline values: CDR1 SGHVS, CDR2 FQNEAQ. The CDR3 DNA reads as TGTGCCAGCAGCTCCGGGACTAGGCGCACAGATACGCAGTATTTT. Its protein product is CASSSGTRRTDTQYF.

V is TRBV5-1 and J is TRBJ2-1, with D maybe TRBD2 (5 bases). Germline CDR1 is SGHRS and CDR2 is YFSETQ. The CDR3 runs to 15 residues. V was trimmed by 2 bases and J by 7 bases, leaving 16 bases between them. The CDR3 DNA reads TGCGCCAGCAGCTTTGAAAGCGGTGTTCTAAATGAGCAGTTCTTC. Amino acids: CASSFESGVLNEQFF.

The rearrangement uses TRBV30 and TRBJ2-5, with 7 nucleotides matching TRBD2. This CDR3 region has 13 residues. The V segment lost 3 bases and the J segment 5 bases; nucleotides outside the gene matches: 6. The germline gives CDR1 GTSNPN, CDR2 SVGIG (reference sequence). The CDR3 DNA reads TGTGCCTGGAGGAACAGCGGGGCGGAGACCCAGTACTTC. This codes for CAWRNSGAETQYF.

The rearrangement joins TRBV7-2 to TRBJ2-7; the D is unclear. This CDR3 comprises 18 residues. The ends were cut back, 1 base at V and 2 bases at J, with 21 bases in the middle. Germline-derived CDR1 and CDR2 are SGHTA and FQGNSA. In DNA form, the CDR3 reads TGTGCCAGCAGCTTAGGGTCCCCCTCGAGTGGCATGACCTACGAGCAGTACGTC. Translating gives CASSLGSPSSGMTYEQYV.

The chain combines TRBV11-2 with TRBJ2-4; D not certain. The CDR3 extends over 16 amino acids. V was shortened by 0 bases and J by 9 bases, with 18 bases between the two germline ends. From germline, CDR1 is SGHAT and CDR2 FQNNGV. CDR3 amino acids: CASSLEGTLRVPIQYF. The CDR3 DNA reads as TGTGCCAGCAGCTTAGAGGGTACCCTCCGGGTCCCCATTCAGTACTTC.

The V gene is TRBV7-6, the J gene TRBJ2-7, with a possible D match to TRBD1 (5 bases). From germline, CDR1 is SGHVS and CDR2 FNYEAQ. The CDR3 sequence is 15 residues long. The V and J ends lost 1 base and 5 bases respectively, with 15 bases between them. CDR3 residues: CASSLGAGWSNEQYV. CDR3 coding DNA: TGTGCCAGCAGCTTAGGGGCAGGGTGGTCCAACGAGCAGTACGTC.

This chain connects TRBV7-9 to TRBJ1-5; TRBD1 is a possible D gene (5 bases). The CDR3 totals 15 residues. CDR1 is SEHNR, CDR2 FQNEAQ, per germline (reference sequence). V gave up 1 base and J gave up 2 bases, with 9 bases separating them. The CDR3 DNA sequence: TGTGCCAGCAGCTTAGTTGGGACGGGCAATCAGCCCCAGCATTTT. Translated, it gives CASSLVGTGNQPQHF.

The chain uses TRBV3-1 (or the pseudogene TRBV3-2) and TRBJ1-2; D ambiguous. Germline CDR1 LGHDT, CDR2 YNNKEL (reference sequence). The V end was cut by 6 bases, the J end by 4 bases, with 18 bases between. This CDR3 is built from 15 residues. CDR3 sequence: CASSHRPDGRYGYTF. The CDR3 DNA reads TGTGCCAGCAGTCACCGCCCAGACGGGCGCTATGGCTACACCTTC.

The rearrangement joins TRBV6-5 to TRBJ2-2, with a possible D match to TRBD2 (6 bases). CDR1 and CDR2 from the germline V gene are MNHEY and SVGAGI. Trimming took 6 bases from V and 7 from J, leaving 12 bases between them. This CDR3 contains 13 residues. The CDR3 protein is CASRSSVDGELFF. In nucleotides, the CDR3 is TGTGCCAGCAGATCTAGCGTCGACGGGGAGCTGTTTTTT.